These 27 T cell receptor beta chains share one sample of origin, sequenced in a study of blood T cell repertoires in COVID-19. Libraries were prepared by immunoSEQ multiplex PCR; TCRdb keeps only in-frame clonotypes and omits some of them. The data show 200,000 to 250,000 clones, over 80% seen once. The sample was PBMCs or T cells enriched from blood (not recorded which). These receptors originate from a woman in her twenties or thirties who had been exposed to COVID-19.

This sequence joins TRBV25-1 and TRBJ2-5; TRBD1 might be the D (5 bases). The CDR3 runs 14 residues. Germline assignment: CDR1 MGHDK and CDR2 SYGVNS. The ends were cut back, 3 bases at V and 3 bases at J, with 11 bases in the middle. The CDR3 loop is CASSELTREETQYF. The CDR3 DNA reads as TGTGCCAGCAGTGAGTTAACCAGGGAAGAGACCCAGTACTTC.

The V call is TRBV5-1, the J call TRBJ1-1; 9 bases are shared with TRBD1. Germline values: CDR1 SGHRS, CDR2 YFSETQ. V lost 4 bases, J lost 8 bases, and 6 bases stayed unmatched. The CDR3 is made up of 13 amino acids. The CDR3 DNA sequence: TGCGCCAGCAGCGCCGGGACAGGGCGGGAAGCTTTCTTT. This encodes CASSAGTGREAFF.

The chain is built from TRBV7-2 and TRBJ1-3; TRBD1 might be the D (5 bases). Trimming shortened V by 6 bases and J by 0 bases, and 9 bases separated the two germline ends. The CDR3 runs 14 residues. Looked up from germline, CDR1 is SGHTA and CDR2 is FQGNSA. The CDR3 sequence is CASRLGGSGNTIYF. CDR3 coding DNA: TGTGCCAGCAGGTTGGGGGGCTCTGGAAACACCATATATTTT.

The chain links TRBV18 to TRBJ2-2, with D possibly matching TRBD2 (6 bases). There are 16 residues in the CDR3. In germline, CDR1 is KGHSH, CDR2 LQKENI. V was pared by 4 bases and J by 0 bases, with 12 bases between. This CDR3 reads CASSRSEGTNTGELFF. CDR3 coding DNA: TGTGCCAGCTCACGATCGGAGGGAACGAACACCGGGGAGCTGTTTTTT.

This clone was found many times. The DNA for the CDR3 is TGTGCCATCAGTGAATCGACCGTCGGGGGGTACAATGAGCAGTTCTTC. The encoded protein is CAISESTVGGYNEQFF. This chain connects TRBV10-3 to TRBJ2-1; 7 nucleotides match TRBD2. CDR3 length: 16 residues. The V segment lost 3 bases and the J segment 4 bases; nucleotides outside the gene matches: 9. In germline, CDR1 is ENHRY, CDR2 SYGVKD.

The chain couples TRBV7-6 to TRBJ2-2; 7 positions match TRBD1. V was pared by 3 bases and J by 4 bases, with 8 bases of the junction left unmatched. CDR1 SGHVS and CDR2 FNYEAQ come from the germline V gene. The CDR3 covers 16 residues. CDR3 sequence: CASSLGRTGATGELFF. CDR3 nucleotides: TGTGCCAGCAGCTTGGGGAGAACAGGGGCCACCGGGGAGCTGTTTTTT.

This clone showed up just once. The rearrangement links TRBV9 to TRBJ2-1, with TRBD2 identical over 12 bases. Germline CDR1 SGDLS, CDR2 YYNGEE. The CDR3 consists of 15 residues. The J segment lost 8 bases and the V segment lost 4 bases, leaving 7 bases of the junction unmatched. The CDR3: CASSTRLAGVDEQFF. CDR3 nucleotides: TGTGCCAGCAGCACGCGACTAGCGGGAGTAGATGAGCAGTTCTTC.

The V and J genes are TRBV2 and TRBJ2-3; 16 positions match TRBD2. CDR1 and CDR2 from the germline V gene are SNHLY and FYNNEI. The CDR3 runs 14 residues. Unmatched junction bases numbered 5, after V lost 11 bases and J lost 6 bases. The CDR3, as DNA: TGTGCCGGGACTAGCGGGAGGGGATCGGATACGCAGTATTTT. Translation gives CAGTSGRGSDTQYF.

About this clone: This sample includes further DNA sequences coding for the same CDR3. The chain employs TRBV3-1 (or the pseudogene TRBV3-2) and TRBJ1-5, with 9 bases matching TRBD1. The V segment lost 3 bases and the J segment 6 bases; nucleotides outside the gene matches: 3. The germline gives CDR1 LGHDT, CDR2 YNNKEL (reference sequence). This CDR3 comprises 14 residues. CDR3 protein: CASSQGQGVQPQHF. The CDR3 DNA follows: TGTGCCAGCAGCCAGGGACAGGGAGTTCAGCCCCAGCATTTT.

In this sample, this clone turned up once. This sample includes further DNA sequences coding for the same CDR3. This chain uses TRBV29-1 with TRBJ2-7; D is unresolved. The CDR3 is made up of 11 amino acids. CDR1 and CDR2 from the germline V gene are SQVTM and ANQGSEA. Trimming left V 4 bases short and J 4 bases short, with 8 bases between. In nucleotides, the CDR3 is TGCAGCGTTGGGGCCTCTTACGAGCAGTACTTC. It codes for CSVGASYEQYF.

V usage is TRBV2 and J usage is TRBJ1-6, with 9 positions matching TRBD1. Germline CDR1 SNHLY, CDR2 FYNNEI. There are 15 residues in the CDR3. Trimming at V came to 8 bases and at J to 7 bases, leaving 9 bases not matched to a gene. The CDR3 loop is CASFSRDRANSPLHF. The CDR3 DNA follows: TGTGCCAGCTTTTCTAGGGACAGGGCGAATTCACCCCTCCACTTT.

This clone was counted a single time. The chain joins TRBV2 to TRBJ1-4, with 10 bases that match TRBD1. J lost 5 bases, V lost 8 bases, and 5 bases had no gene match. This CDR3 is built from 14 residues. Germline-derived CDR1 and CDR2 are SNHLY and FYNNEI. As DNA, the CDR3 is TGTGCCAGCTTAAGGACAGGGGGAAATGAAAAACTGTTTTTT. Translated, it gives CASLRTGGNEKLFF.

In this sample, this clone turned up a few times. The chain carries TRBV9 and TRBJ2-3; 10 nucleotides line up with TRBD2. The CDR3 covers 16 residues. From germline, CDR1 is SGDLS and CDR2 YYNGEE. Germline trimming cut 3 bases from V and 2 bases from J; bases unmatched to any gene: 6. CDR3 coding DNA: TGTGCCAGCAGCGCCGCTAGCGGGAGCATCACAGATACGCAGTATTTT. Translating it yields CASSAASGSITDTQYF.

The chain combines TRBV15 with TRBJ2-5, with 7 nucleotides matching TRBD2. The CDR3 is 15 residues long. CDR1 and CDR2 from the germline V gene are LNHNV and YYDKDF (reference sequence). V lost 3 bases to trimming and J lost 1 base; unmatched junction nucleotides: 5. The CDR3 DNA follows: TGTGCCACCAGCAGGGGAGTAGCGGGCCAAGAGACCCAGTACTTC. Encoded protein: CATSRGVAGQETQYF.

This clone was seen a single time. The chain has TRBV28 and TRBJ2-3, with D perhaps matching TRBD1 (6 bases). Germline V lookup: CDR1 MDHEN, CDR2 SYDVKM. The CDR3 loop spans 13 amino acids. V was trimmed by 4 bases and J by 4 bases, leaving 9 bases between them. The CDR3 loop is CASSSPGADTQYF. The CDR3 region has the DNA TGTGCCAGCAGTTCCCCAGGGGCAGATACGCAGTATTTT.

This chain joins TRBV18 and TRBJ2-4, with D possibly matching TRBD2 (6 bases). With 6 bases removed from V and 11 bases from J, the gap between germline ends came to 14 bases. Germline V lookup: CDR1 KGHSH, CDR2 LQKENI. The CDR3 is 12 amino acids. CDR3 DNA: TGTGCCAGCTCCACGGGGGAAGGTGTTCAGTACTTC. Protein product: CASSTGEGVQYF.

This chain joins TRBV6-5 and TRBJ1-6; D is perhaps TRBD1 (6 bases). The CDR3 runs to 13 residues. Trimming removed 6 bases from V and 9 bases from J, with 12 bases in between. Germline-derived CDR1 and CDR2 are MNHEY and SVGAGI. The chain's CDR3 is CASRLGQFSPLHF. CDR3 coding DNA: TGTGCCAGCAGATTAGGACAGTTTTCACCCCTCCACTTT.

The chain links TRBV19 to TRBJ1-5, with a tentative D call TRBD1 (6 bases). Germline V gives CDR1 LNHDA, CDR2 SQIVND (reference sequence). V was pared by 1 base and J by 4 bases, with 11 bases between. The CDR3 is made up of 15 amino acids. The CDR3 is CASSIVLGQNQPQHF. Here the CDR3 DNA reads TGTGCCAGTAGTATAGTTCTTGGACAGAATCAGCCCCAGCATTTT.

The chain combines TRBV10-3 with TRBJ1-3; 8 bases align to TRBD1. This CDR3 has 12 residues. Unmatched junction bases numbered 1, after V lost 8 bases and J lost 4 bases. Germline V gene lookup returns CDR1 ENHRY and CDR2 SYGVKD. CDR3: CAIGDRGNTIYF. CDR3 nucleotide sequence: TGTGCCATCGGGGACAGGGGAAACACCATATATTTT.

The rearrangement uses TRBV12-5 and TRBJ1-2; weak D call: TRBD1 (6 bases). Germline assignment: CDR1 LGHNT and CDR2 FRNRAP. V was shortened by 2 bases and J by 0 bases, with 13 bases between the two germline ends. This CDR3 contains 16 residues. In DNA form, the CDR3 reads TGTGCTAGTGGTTTGCCCGGGACACAGTCTAACTATGGCTACACCTTC. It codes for CASGLPGTQSNYGYTF.

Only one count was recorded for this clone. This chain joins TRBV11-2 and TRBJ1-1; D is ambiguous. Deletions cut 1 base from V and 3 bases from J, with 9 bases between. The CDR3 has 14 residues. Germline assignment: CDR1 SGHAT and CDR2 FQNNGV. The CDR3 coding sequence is TGTGCCAGCAGCTTAGCGATGGGCCACACTGAAGCTTTCTTT. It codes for CASSLAMGHTEAFF.

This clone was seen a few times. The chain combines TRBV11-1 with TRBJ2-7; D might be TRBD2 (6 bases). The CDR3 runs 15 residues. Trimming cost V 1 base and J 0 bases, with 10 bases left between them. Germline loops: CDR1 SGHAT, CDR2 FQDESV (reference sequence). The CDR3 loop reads CASSLVAVGSYEQYF. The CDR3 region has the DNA TGTGCCAGCAGCTTAGTAGCGGTGGGCTCCTACGAGCAGTACTTC.

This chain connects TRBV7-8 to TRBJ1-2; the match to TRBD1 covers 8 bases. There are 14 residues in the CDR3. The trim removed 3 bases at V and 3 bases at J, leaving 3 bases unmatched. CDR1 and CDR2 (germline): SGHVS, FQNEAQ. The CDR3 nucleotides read TGTGCCAGCAGCTTCGGACAGGGAGACTATGGCTACACCTTC. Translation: CASSFGQGDYGYTF.

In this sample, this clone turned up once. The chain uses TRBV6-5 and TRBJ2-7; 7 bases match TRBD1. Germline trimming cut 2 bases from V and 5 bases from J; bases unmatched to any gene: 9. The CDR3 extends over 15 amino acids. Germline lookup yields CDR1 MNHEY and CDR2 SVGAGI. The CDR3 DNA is TGTGCCAGCAGTTACACAGGGGTAGGTTGGAACGAGCAGTACTTC. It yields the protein CASSYTGVGWNEQYF.

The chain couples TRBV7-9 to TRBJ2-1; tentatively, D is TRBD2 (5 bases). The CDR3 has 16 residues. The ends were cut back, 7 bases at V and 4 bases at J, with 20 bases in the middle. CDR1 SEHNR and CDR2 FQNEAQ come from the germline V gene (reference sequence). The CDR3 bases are TGTGCCAGCATAGCTTACATCGGAGGCGTGTACAATGAGCAGTTCTTC. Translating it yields CASIAYIGGVYNEQFF.

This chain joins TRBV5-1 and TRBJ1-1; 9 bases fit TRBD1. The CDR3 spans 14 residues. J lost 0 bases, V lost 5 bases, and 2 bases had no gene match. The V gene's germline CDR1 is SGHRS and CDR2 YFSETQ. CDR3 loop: CASRGTGLNTEAFF. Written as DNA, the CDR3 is TGCGCCAGCAGGGGGACAGGGCTGAACACTGAAGCTTTCTTT.

CDR3 sequence: CASSLPYYEQYF. In DNA, the CDR3 is TGTGCCAGCAGTTTACCCTACTACGAGCAGTACTTC. V usage is TRBV28 and J usage is TRBJ2-7; D call uncertain. CDR3 length: 12 residues. The germline gives CDR1 MDHEN, CDR2 SYDVKM. Deletions cut 2 bases from V and 3 bases from J, with 5 bases between.